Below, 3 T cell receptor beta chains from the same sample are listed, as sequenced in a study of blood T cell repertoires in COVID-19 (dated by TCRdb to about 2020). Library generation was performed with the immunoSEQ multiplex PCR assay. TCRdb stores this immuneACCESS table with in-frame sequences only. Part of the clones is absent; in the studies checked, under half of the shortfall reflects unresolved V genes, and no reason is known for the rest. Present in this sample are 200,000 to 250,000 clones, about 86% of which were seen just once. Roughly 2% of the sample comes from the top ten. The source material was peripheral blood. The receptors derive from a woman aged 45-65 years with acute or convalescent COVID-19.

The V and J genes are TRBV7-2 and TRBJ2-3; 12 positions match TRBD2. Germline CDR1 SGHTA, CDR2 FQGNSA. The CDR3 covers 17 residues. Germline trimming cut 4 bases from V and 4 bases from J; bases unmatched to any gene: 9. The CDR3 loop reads CASSYLGGLAGSDTQYF. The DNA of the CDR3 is TGTGCCAGCAGCTACTTGGGCGGACTAGCGGGATCAGATACGCAGTATTTT.

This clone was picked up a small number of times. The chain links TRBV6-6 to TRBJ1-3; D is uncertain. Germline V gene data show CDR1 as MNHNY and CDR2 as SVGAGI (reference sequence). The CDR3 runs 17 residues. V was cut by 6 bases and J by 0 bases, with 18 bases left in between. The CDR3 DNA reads TGTGCCAGCAGCCGATTCTTCTCTAGTGGCTCTGGAAACACCATATATTTT. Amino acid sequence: CASSRFFSSGSGNTIYF.

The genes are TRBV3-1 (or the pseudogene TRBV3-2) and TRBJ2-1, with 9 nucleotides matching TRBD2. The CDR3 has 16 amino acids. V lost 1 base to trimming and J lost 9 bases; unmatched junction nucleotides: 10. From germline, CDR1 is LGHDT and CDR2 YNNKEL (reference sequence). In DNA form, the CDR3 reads TGTGCCAGCAGCCAAGGAGGCCTAGCGGGGAGGGGTGAGCAGTTCTTC. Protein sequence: CASSQGGLAGRGEQFF.